This is a list of T cell receptor beta chains from one sample in a study of cytomegalovirus exposure and HLA in healthy donors. Assay: immunoSEQ multiplex PCR; the TCRdb copy retains only in-frame clones and omits some. This sample has about 130,000 clones; approximately 84% occur once, and the top ten carry around 1.9%. The sample taken for sequencing was PBMCs. These receptors came from a woman in her thirties or forties in good health and CMV-seronegative. The CDR3 runs from the conserved cysteine through the conserved F or W. D genes are given only for firm matches. Not all rows give a size; the values are once, few, many and, for expanded clones, a class.

V gene	J gene	D gene	clone size	CDR3 DNA	CDR3 protein
TRBV18	TRBJ1-1	.	.	TGTGCCAGCTCACCACGGCAGGGCCCGAACACTGAAGCTTTCTTT	CASSPRQGPNTEAFF
TRBV6-5	TRBJ2-7	TRBD1	.	TGTGCCAGCAGCCCGTGGGACAGGGGGGTGAGAGAGCAGTACTTC	CASSPWDRGVREQYF
TRBV9	TRBJ2-4	TRBD2	once	TGTGCCAGCAGCGGACTAGCGGGAGAGGACATTCAGTACTTC	CASSGLAGEDIQYF
TRBV9	TRBJ2-3	TRBD2	.	TGTGCCAGCAGCGCCCCTGGGACTAGCGGGAGCACAGATACGCAGTATTTT	CASSAPGTSGSTDTQYF
TRBV10-3	TRBJ1-4	TRBD1	few	TGTGCCATCAGTTCCGACAGGGAGAAACTGTTTTTT	CAISSDREKLFF
TRBV5-6	TRBJ2-7	.	.	TGTGCCAGCAGCTCGTTCCTAACCTACGAGCAGTACTTC	CASSSFLTYEQYF
TRBV2	TRBJ2-5	TRBD1	.	TGTGCCAGCAGCATCGGGACAGGCCAAGAGACCCAGTACTTC	CASSIGTGQETQYF
TRBV7-7	TRBJ2-3	TRBD1	.	TGTGCCAGCAGCCCAGGGGGCTTCACAGATACGCAGTATTTT	CASSPGGFTDTQYF
TRBV5-1	TRBJ2-1	.	once	TGCGCCAGCAGCCTAGGTGAGGTAAACAATGAGCAGTTCTTC	CASSLGEVNNEQFF
TRBV1	TRBJ1-4	.	.	TGCACCAGCAGCCAAGTGAACAGGGCTAAGACCAGCTCAACTAATGAAAAACTGTTTTTT	CTSSQVNRAKTSSTNEKLFF
TRBV11-3	TRBJ1-1	.	.	TGTGCCAGCAGCAGGGAGGACACTGAAGCTTTCTTT	CASSREDTEAFF
TRBV7-8	TRBJ2-7	.	few	TGTGCCAGCAGCTTATTCCCGGGAAGTAGCTCCTACGAGCAGTACTTC	CASSLFPGSSSYEQYF
TRBV28	TRBJ2-1	.	.	TGTGCCAGCAGTTTCCAGGGCCCCGTCGGGGGTGATGAGCAGTTCTTC	CASSFQGPVGGDEQFF
TRBV9	TRBJ1-2	TRBD1	few	TGTGCCAGCAGCGTACACCGGGACAGGGGTTTTAATGGCTACACCTTC	CASSVHRDRGFNGYTF
TRBV28	TRBJ2-3	TRBD2	.	TGTGCCAGCAGTTTACCACGAACCCAAGCGGGAGCTGCATCAGATACGCAGTATTTT	CASSLPRTQAGAASDTQYF
TRBV6-1	TRBJ2-7	TRBD1	.	TGTGCCAGCAGGGGACAGGCGAGCTCCTACGAGCAGTACTTC	CASRGQASSYEQYF
TRBV6-1	TRBJ2-7	TRBD2	.	TGTGCCACCCTAGCGGGAGATTACGAGCAGTACTTC	CATLAGDYEQYF
TRBV18	TRBJ1-1	.	few	TGTGCCAGCTCACCATTAATGAGACGGGACACTGAAGCTTTCTTT	CASSPLMRRDTEAFF
TRBV5-1	TRBJ1-6	TRBD1	.	TGCGCCAGCAGCCCGGAGGGACAGCGTTCACCCCTCCACTTT	CASSPEGQRSPLHF
TRBV30	TRBJ2-2	.	.	TGTGCCTGGATGAGGAACACCGGGGAGCTGTTTTTT	CAWMRNTGELFF